These T cell receptor beta chains were read from a single sample in a study of blood T cell repertoires in COVID-19. Sequenced by immunoSEQ multiplex PCR; TCRdb stores in-frame clones only, minus some. This sample yields tens of thousands of clones, of which approximately 74% are seen a single time; under 5% belongs to the top ten. The sequencing sample was made of peripheral blood. The receptor source for this set is a man aged 65 to 79 with COVID-19, enrolled during active disease. Both conserved end residues are part of each CDR3. D genes are given only for firm matches. A clone size is listed for some rows: how often the clone was seen (once, few, many), or a class if it is expanded.

TRBV5-4	.	.	TRBJ2-7	TGTGCCAGCAGCTTGGTAGAGTCCTACGAGCAGTACTTC	CASSLVESYEQYF
TRBV4-3	.	.	TRBJ1-1	TGCGCCAGCAGCCAAGAGAGGAAGACGCCAGCTTTCTTT	CASSQERKTPAFF
TRBV15	.	.	TRBJ2-2	TGTGCCACCAGCAGAGGTCAGGGGGAGCTGTTTTTT	CATSRGQGELFF
TRBV5-1	.	.	TRBJ2-1	TGCGCCAGCAGCTCAGGACAAGCAAAGAGCTCCTACAATGAGCAGTTCTTC	CASSSGQAKSSYNEQFF
TRBV20-1	.	.	TRBJ1-2	TGCAGTGCACAGGAAAACTATGGCTACACCTTC	CSAQENYGYTF
TRBV25-1	.	.	TRBJ2-7	TGTGCCAGCAGTGAATATCCGATCTCCAGGACGGGGATCTACGAGCAGTACTTC	CASSEYPISRTGIYEQYF
TRBV6-2/TRBV6-3	.	TRBD1	TRBJ1-1	TGTGCCAGCAGTTGGGGTGTGGGCAGGGGGCGCGGAACTGAAGCTTTCTTT	CASSWGVGRGRGTEAFF
TRBV14	.	TRBD1	TRBJ1-4	TGTGCCAGCAGCCGGGACAGACGAGTAGAAGAACTGTTTTTT	CASSRDRRVEELFF
TRBV5-1	.	TRBD2	TRBJ2-1	TGCGCCAGCAGCTTGGCCTGGACTAGCGGGAGGGCCAACAATGAGCAGTTCTTC	CASSLAWTSGRANNEQFF
TRBV12-3/TRBV12-4	.	.	TRBJ1-1	TGTGCCAGCAGTTATGACAGGAACACTGAAGCTTTCTTT	CASSYDRNTEAFF
TRBV5-1	.	TRBD2	TRBJ2-2	TGCGCCAGCAGCTTGGCGGTCGCGCCTAGCGGGAGAGGCACCGGGGAGCTGTTTTTT	CASSLAVAPSGRGTGELFF
TRBV5-3	.	.	TRBJ1-6	TGTGCCAGAAGCCCTAAGACACAGGGCGGCTCCTATAATTCACCCCTCCACTTT	CARSPKTQGGSYNSPLHF
TRBV5-1	.	.	TRBJ1-5	TGCGCCAGCAGCTTGGGGGGGGGAGTCGATCAGCCCCAGCATTTT	CASSLGGGVDQPQHF
TRBV14	.	TRBD1	TRBJ1-2	TGTGCCAGCAGCCAAGATTACAGGGGTGGCTACACCTTC	CASSQDYRGGYTF
TRBV7-2	.	.	TRBJ2-7	TGTGCCAGCAGCTTAGTGAGGGCCTCCTCCTACGAGCAGTACTTC	CASSLVRASSYEQYF
TRBV5-4	.	TRBD2	TRBJ2-7	TGTGCCAGCAGCTTGGAAAGCGGGAAGAGCTACGAGCAGTACTTC	CASSLESGKSYEQYF
TRBV4-2	.	.	TRBJ1-2	TGTGCCAGCAGCCAAGATTTCCAGGCCTATGGCTACACCTTC	CASSQDFQAYGYTF
TRBV29-1	few	.	TRBJ1-1	TGCAGCGTTGAACAGCCCGGGAGGGACACTGAAGCTTTCTTT	CSVEQPGRDTEAFF
TRBV18	.	TRBD2	TRBJ2-2	TGTGCCAGCTCACTGAAGACTAGCGGGGGGAACCCTGGGACCGGGGAGCTGTTTTTT	CASSLKTSGGNPGTGELFF
TRBV6-2/TRBV6-3	few	.	TRBJ1-5	TGTGCCAGCAGTGGGGGGGGCTACGGTGCGCCCCAGCATTTT	CASSGGGYGAPQHF